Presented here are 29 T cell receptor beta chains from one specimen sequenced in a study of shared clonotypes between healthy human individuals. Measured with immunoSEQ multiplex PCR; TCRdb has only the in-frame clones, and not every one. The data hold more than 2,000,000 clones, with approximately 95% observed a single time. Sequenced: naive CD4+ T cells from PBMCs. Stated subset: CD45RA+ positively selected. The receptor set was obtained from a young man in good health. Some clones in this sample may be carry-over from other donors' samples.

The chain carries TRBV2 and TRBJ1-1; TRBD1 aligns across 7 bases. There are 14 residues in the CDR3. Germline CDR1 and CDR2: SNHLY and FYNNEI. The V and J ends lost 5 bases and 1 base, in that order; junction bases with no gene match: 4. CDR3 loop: CASSPGQSNTEAFF. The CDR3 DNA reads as TGTGCCAGCAGTCCGGGACAGTCGAACACTGAAGCTTTCTTT.

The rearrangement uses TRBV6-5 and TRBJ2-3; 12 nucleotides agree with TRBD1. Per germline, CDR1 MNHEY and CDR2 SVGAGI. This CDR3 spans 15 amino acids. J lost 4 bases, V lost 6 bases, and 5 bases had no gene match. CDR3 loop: CASRRGTGGSDTQYF. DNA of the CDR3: TGTGCCAGCAGACGGGGGACAGGGGGCTCAGATACGCAGTATTTT.

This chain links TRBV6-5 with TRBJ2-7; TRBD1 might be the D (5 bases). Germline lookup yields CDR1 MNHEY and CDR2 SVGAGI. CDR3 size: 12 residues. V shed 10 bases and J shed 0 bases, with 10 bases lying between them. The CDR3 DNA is TGTGCCACCCAGGGTAGCTCCTACGAGCAGTACTTC. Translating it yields CATQGSSYEQYF.

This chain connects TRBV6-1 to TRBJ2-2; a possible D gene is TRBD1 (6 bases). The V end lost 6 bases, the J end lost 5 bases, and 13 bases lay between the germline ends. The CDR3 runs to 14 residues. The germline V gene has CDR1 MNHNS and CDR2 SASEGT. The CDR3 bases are TGTGCCAGCAGCGCCGACAGGACTACCGGGGAGCTGTTTTTT. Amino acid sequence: CASSADRTTGELFF.

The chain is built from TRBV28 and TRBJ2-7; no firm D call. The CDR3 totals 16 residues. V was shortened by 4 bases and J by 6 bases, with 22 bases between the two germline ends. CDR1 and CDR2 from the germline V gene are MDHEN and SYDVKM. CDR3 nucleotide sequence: TGTGCCAGCAGTTCTATAACGGGCCTACCCGCCGTCGAGCAGTACTTC. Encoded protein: CASSSITGLPAVEQYF. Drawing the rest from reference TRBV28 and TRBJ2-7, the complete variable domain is DVKVTQSSRYLVKRTGEKVFLECVQDMDHENMFWYRQDPGLGLRLIYFSYDVKMKEKGDIPEGYSVSREKKERFSLILESASTNQTSMYLCASSSITGLPAVEQYFGPGTRLTVT.

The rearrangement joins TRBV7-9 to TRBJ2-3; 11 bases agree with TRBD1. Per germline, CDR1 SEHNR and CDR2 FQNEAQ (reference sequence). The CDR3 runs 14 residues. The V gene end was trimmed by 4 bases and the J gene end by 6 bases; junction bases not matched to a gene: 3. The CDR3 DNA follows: TGTGCCAGCAGCTATGGACAGGGGGCGGATACGCAGTATTTT. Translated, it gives CASSYGQGADTQYF.

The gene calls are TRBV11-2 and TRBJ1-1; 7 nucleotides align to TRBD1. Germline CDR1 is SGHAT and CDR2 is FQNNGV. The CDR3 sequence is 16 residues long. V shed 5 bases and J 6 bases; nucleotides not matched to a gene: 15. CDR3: CASSQGGRGPVAEAFF. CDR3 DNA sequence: TGTGCCAGCAGCCAGGGTGGGAGGGGGCCGGTAGCTGAAGCTTTCTTT. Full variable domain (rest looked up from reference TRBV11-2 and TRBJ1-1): EAGVAQSPRYKIIEKRQSVAFWCNPISGHATLYWYQQILGQGPKLLIQFQNNGVVDDSQLPKDRFSAERLKGVDSTLKIQPAKLEDSAVYLCASSQGGRGPVAEAFFGQGTRLTVV.

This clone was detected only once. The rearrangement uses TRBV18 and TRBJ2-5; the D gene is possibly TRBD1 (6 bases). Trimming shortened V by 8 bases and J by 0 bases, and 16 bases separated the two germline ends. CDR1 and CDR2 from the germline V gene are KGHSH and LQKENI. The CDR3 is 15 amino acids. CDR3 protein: CASTPPGQYQETQYF. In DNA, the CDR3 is TGTGCCAGCACCCCGCCGGGACAATACCAAGAGACCCAGTACTTC.

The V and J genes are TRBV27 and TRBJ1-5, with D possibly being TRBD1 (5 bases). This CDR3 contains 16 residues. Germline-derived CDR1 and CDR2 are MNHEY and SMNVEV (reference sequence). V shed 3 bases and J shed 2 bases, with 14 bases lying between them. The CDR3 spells CASSFIFRGRNQPQHF. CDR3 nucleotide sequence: TGTGCCAGCAGTTTCATCTTCCGGGGACGCAATCAGCCCCAGCATTTT.

CDR3 nucleotide sequence: TGCGCCAGCAGCCAACAGCCGAACACTGAAGCTTTCTTT. This codes for CASSQQPNTEAFF. The chain recombines TRBV5-1 with TRBJ1-1, with D unresolved. Per germline, CDR1 SGHRS and CDR2 YFSETQ. Trimming took off 4 bases at V and 1 base at J, with 8 bases between the two ends. This CDR3 is built from 13 residues.

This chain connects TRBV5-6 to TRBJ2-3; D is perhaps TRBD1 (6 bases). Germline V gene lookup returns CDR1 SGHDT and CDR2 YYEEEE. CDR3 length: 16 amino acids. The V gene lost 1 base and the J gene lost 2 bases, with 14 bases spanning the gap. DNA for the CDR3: TGTGCCAGCAGCTTGTCGTTTCAGGGACACACAGATACGCAGTATTTT. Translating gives CASSLSFQGHTDTQYF.

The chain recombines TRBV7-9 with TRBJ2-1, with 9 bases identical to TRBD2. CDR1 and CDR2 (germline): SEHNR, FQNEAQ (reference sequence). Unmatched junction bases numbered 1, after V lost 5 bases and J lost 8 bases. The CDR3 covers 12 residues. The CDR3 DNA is TGTGCCAGCAGCCGACTAGCGGATGAGCAGTTCTTC. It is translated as CASSRLADEQFF. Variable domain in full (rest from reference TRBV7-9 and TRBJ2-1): DTGVSQNPRHKITKRGQNVTFRCDPISEHNRLYWYRQTLGQGPEFLTYFQNEAQLEKSRLLSDRFSAERPKGSFSTLEIQRTEQGDSAMYLCASSRLADEQFFGPGTRLTVL.

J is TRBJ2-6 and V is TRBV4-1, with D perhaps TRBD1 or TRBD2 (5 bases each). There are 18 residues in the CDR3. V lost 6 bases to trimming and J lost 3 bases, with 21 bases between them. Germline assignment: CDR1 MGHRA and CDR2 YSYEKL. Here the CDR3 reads CASSLQAGTLFGANVLTF. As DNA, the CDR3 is TGCGCCAGCAGTCTGCAAGCCGGGACCCTCTTTGGGGCCAACGTCCTGACTTTC.

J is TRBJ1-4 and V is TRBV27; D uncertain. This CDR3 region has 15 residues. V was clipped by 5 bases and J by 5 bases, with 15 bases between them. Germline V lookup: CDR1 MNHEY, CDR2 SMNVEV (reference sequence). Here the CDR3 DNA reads TGTGCCAGCAGTCCCCGCACACTCGGAAATGAAAAACTGTTTTTT. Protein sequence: CASSPRTLGNEKLFF.

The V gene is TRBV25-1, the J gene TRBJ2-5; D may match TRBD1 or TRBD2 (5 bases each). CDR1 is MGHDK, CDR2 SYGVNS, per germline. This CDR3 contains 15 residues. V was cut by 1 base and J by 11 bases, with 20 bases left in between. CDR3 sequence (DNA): TGTGCCAGCAGTGAATTAGACAGCACCGGCTGGGAGCAGTACTTC. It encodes CASSELDSTGWEQYF.

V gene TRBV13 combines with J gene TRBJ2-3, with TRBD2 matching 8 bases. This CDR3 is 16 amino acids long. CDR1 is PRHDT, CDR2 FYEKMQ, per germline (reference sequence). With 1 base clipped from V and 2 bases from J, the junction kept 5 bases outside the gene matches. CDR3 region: CASSLEAGVTTDTQYF. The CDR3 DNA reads TGTGCCAGCAGCTTAGAAGCGGGAGTAACCACAGATACGCAGTATTTT.

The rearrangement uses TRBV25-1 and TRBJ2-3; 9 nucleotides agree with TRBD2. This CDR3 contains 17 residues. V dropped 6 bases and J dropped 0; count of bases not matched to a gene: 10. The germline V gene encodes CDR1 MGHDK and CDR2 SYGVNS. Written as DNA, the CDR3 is TGTGCCAGCAGCGAAATCCTAGCGGGAACTAGCACAGATACGCAGTATTTT. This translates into CASSEILAGTSTDTQYF.

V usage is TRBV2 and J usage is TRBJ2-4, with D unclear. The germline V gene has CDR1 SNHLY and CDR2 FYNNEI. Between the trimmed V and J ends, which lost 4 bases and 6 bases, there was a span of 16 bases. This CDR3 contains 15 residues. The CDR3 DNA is TGTGCCAGCAGTGGGGAATCTTCATGGGTAAACATTCAGTACTTC. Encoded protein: CASSGESSWVNIQYF.

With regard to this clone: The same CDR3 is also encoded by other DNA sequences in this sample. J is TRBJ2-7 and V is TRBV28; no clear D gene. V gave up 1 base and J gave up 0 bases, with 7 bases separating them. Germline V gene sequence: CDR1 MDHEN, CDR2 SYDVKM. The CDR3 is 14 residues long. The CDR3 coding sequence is TGTGCCAGCAGTTTATACGGAAGCTCCTACGAGCAGTACTTC. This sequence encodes CASSLYGSSYEQYF.

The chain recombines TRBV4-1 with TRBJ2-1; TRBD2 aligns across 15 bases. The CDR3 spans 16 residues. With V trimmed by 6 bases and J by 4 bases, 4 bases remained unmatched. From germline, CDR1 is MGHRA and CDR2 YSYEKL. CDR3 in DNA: TGCGCCAGCAGGCCCGGACTAGCGGGAGGGTACAATGAGCAGTTCTTC. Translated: CASRPGLAGGYNEQFF.

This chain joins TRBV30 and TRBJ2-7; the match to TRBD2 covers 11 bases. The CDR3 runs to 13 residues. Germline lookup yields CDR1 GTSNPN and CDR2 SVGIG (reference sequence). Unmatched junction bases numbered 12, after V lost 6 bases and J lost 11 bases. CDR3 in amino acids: CACHRGLADPEYF. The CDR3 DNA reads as TGTGCCTGTCACCGGGGACTAGCGGACCCAGAGTACTTC.

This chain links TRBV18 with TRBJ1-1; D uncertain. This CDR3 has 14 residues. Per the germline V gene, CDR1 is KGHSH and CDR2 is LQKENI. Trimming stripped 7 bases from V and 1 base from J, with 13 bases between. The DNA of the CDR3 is TGTGCCAGCTTACAGAACTACCAGAACACTGAAGCTTTCTTT. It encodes CASLQNYQNTEAFF.

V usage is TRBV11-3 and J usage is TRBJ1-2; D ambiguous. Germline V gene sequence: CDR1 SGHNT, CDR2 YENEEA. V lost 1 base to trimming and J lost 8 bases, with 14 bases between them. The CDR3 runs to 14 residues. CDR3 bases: TGTGCCAGCAGCTTAGGCCCGGGTGGTTTGGGCTACACCTTC. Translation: CASSLGPGGLGYTF.

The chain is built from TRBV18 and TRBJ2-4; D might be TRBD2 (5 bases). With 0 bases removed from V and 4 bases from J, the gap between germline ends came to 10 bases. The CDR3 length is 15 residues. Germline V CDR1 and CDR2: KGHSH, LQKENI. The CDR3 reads CASSPPGGLKNIQYF. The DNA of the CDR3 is TGTGCCAGCTCACCACCGGGTGGACTTAAAAACATTCAGTACTTC.

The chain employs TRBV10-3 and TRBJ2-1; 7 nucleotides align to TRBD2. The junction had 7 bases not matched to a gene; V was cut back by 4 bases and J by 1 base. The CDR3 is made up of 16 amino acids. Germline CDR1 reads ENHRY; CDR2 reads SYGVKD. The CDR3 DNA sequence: TGTGCCATCAGTGGAAATAGCGGGTTGTCCTACAATGAGCAGTTCTTC. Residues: CAISGNSGLSYNEQFF.

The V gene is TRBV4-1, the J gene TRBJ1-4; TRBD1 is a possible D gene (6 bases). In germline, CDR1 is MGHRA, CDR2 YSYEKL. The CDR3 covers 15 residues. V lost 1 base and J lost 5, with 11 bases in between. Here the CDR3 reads CASSQGQVANEKLFF. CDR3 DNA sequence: TGCGCCAGCAGCCAAGGACAGGTGGCGAATGAAAAACTGTTTTTT.

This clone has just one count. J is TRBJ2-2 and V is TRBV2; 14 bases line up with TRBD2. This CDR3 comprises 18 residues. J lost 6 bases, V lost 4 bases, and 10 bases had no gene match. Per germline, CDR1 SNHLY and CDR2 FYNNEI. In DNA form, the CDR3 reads TGTGCCAGCAGTGGGGGTCTGGGACTAGCGGGAGAATCCGGGGAGCTGTTTTTT. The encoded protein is CASSGGLGLAGESGELFF.

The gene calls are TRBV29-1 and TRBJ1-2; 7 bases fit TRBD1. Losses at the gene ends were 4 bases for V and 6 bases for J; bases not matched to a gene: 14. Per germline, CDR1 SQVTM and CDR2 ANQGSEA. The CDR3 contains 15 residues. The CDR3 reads CSVADRATLSDGYTF. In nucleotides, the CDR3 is TGCAGCGTTGCTGACAGGGCAACCCTATCTGATGGCTACACCTTC.

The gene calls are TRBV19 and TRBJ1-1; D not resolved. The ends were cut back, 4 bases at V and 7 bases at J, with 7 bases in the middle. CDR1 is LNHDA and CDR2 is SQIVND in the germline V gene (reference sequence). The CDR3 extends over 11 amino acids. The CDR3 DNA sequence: TGTGCCAGTAGTAACGTTGGTGAAGCTTTCTTT. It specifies CASSNVGEAFF.